The clone carrying this T cell receptor (beta chain) was picked up many times. Its antigen is not known. Germline CDR1 PRHDT, CDR2 FYEKMQ (reference sequence). There are 15 residues in the CDR3. Trimming took 1 base from V and 1 from J; bases not matched to a gene: 4. The entry originates in a study of T cells in Graves' hyperthyroidism and ophthalmopathy. RNA transcripts yielded amplified TCR beta CDR3 regions. The HTBI primer set served for first-round RT-PCR of the TCR CDR3. TCRdb reprocessed the multiplex PCR reads with MiXCR, giving one entry per CDR3 protein. The sample shows around 600,000 distinct CDR3 sequences, more than 13% of them seen only once. General study points: Blood shared most expanded thyroid clonotypes above 0.001. Ophthalmopathy was predicted by the model a median of about 6.5 months ahead of onset.

The study excluded patients with uncontrolled infection, other autoimmune disease, pregnancy or lactation. The PBMCs were sourced from fresh peripheral blood (approximately 10 ml). Sample: blood. The receptor was isolated from a woman aged 18-29 years with Graves' ophthalmopathy. The chain is built from TRBV13 and TRBJ2-7, with 7 positions matching TRBD2. CDR3 residues: CASSLEGEGSYEQYF. The CDR3 nucleotides read TGTGCCAGCAGCTTAGAAGGGGAGGGTTCCTACGAGCAGTACTTC.